This T cell receptor (beta chain) was captured in a study of early T cells in non-severe SARS-CoV-2 infection. Looking at the study overall: Sequenced bulk RNA came from whole blood that was unsorted, and chains were unpaired. Study-level results: Clonotype matching in VDJdb favored anti-spike CD8 responses and did not capture private and CD4 specificities.

There are 14 residues in the CDR3. In germline, CDR1 is ENHRY, CDR2 SYGVKD. Trimming cost V 11 bases and J 0 bases; bases outside gene matches: 7. Unique molecular identifiers tagged individual cDNA molecules. TCRdb recomputed calls from the 5' RACE reads with MiXCR, one row per CDR3 protein. Of tens of thousands of distinct CDR3 sequences detected, around a tenth appear once; the ten largest clones hold under 10%. A few counts support this clonotype. What it recognizes is unknown. The sequencing used whole blood, collected at baseline. This TCR was sampled from an adult who was a healthcare worker with PCR-confirmed SARS-CoV-2 infection or an uninfected control (not recorded which). This chain connects TRBV10-3 to TRBJ1-3; 7 bases are shared with TRBD1. This CDR3 is CAAEGDSSGNTIYF. CDR3 sequence (DNA): TGTGCCGCTGAGGGGGACAGCTCTGGAAACACCATATATTTT.